This TCR beta chain comes out of a study of PD-1 blockade in classical Hodgkin lymphoma. Study results and caveats: Patients who began taking nivolumab under 1 year after ASCT were left out. The study found complete responders had baseline diversity similar to newly diagnosed patients.

The repertoire was sequenced with immunoSEQ multiplex PCR; TCRdb's copy has only in-frame clones and lacks some. This table has roughly 30,000 clones, more than 60% appearing once. Time point of the sample: cycle 4 day 1 (C4D1), after 6 weeks of nivolumab. Relapse was seen in all patients after autologous stem cell transplantation, and brentuximab vedotin exposure was variable. Starting with thawed PBMCs, CD4+ T cells were purified by magnetic negative selection. Complete response, partial response or progressive disease made up the best responses. The germline gives CDR1 SGHNT, CDR2 YYREEE (reference sequence). This CDR3 has 15 amino acids. Trimming took off 4 bases at V and 0 bases at J, with 12 bases between the two ends. Points on this clone: What it recognizes is unknown.

The V and J genes are TRBV5-4 and TRBJ2-3; weak D call: TRBD1 (5 bases). The sample consisted of CD4+ T cells from blood, taken before the fourth cycle of nivolumab. This receptor was identified in a human donor with classical Hodgkin lymphoma. This chain's CDR3 is CASSLRSGSTDTQYF. CDR3 nucleotides: TGTGCCAGCAGCCTTAGATCAGGGAGCACAGATACGCAGTATTTT.